Presented here are 6 T cell receptor beta chains from one specimen sequenced in a study of blood T cells in healthy people across ages. The authors ran a second PCR of roughly 7 to 11 cycles using a sample-barcoded 5' primer and a J-beta primer mix. TCRdb re-called the 5' RACE reads with MiXCR, one entry per CDR3 protein. Of about 620,000 distinct CDR3 sequences in the sample, about 51% are singletons; the top ten hold about 13%. Material: blood. These receptors all come from a woman older than 75 in good health.

As regards this clonotype: Germline and junction disagree at one end, which may indicate a read error. The J gene is TRBJ2-3, the V gene TRBV30; no clear D. Per the germline V gene, CDR1 is GTSNPN and CDR2 is SVGIG (reference sequence). The CDR3 extends over 14 amino acids. The CDR3 spells CAWSVPLNTDTQYF. The CDR3 bases are TGCGCCTGGAGTGTACCTCTAAACACAGATACGCAGTATTTT.

This clonotype was seen more than once but under ten times. This chain links TRBV7-9 with TRBJ2-2; 11 bases fit TRBD2. V lost 5 bases, J lost 5 bases, and 4 bases stayed unmatched. The CDR3 has 15 residues. Germline V gene sequence: CDR1 SEHNR, CDR2 FQNEAQ (reference sequence). The CDR3 region has the DNA TGTGCCAGCAGCATAACTAGCGGGGGAACCGGGGAGCTGTTTTTT. Protein sequence: CASSITSGGTGELFF.

The DNA of the CDR3 is TGTGCCAGCACCCCGGGACAGGGTTGGGCTGAAGCTTTCTTT. The encoded protein is CASTPGQGWAEAFF. J is TRBJ1-1 and V is TRBV3-1; 9 nucleotides align to TRBD1. V was pared by 7 bases and J by 6 bases, with 9 bases of the junction left unmatched. The CDR3 extends over 14 amino acids. Looked up from germline, CDR1 is LGHDT and CDR2 is YNNKEL (reference sequence). Filled out from reference TRBV3-1 and TRBJ1-1, the complete variable domain reads DTAVSQTPKYLVTQMGNDKSIKCEQNLGHDTMYWYKQDSKKFLKIMFSYNNKELIINETVPNRFSPKSPDKAHLNLHINSLELGDSAVYFCASTPGQGWAEAFFGQGTRLTVV.

This clonotype was counted many times. The rearrangement links TRBV5-1 to TRBJ2-6, with D unclear. Germline V gives CDR1 SGHRS, CDR2 YFSETQ. V lost 4 bases and J 2 bases, leaving 7 bases between the germline ends. The CDR3 loop spans 14 amino acids. The CDR3 coding sequence is TGCGCCAGCAGCCTCGTTCCTGGGGCCAACGTCCTGACTTTC. This gives the protein CASSLVPGANVLTF.

The chain employs TRBV7-2 and TRBJ1-1; D not certain. The CDR3 totals 15 residues. Germline CDR1 and CDR2: SGHTA and FQGNSA. V lost 0 bases to trimming and J lost 0 bases, with 8 bases between them. The CDR3 DNA follows: TGTGCCAGCAGCTTAGCTGTCAGAATGAACACTGAAGCTTTCTTT. It translates to CASSLAVRMNTEAFF.

The chain combines TRBV9 with TRBJ2-1; 8 bases match TRBD1. Per the germline V gene, CDR1 is SGDLS and CDR2 is YYNGEE. V lost 6 bases to trimming and J lost 1 base; unmatched junction nucleotides: 0. The CDR3 extends over 13 amino acids. The CDR3 protein is CASNRGSYNEQFF. The CDR3 DNA follows: TGTGCCAGCAACAGGGGGTCCTACAATGAGCAGTTCTTC.